The 6 T cell receptor beta chains below were found in one sample sequenced in a study of blood T cell repertoires in COVID-19. Sequencing was performed with immunoSEQ multiplex PCR; in TCRdb, only in-frame clones are kept and a portion is missing. The top ten clones hold approximately 19% of a sample with about 190,000 clones, around 84% of them seen once. Sample: peripheral blood. These receptors were obtained from a human donor in a cohort sampled during active COVID-19.

V usage is TRBV28 and J usage is TRBJ2-5, with TRBD2 matching 12 bases. The CDR3 contains 18 residues. Germline-derived CDR1 and CDR2 are MDHEN and SYDVKM. The J segment lost 4 bases and the V segment lost 4 bases, leaving 13 bases of the junction unmatched. The CDR3 protein is CASSSATSGRIDRETQYF. CDR3 bases: TGTGCCAGCAGTTCGGCGACTAGCGGGAGAATAGATAGAGAGACCCAGTACTTC.

This chain uses TRBV18 with TRBJ2-5; no clear D. Trimming pared 1 base from V and 2 bases from J, leaving 14 bases between. Germline CDR1 and CDR2: KGHSH and LQKENI. The CDR3 contains 16 residues. The CDR3 here is CASSPRGPSLQETQYF. In DNA, the CDR3 is TGTGCCAGCTCACCACGAGGTCCCAGTCTTCAAGAGACCCAGTACTTC.

The chain recombines TRBV28 with TRBJ2-7, with a tentative D call TRBD2 (6 bases). The CDR3 sequence is 15 residues long. Germline V gene sequence: CDR1 MDHEN, CDR2 SYDVKM. Trimming stripped 2 bases from V and 5 bases from J, with 16 bases between. The CDR3 DNA reads as TGTGCCAGCAGTTTAGATACAGGATGGGGGGACGAGCAGTACTTC. Translation gives CASSLDTGWGDEQYF.

This chain uses TRBV6-6 with TRBJ2-5, with 7 bases matching TRBD1. This CDR3 comprises 16 residues. The germline V gene encodes CDR1 MNHNY and CDR2 SVGAGI (reference sequence). V was pared by 3 bases and J by 5 bases, with 12 bases of the junction left unmatched. CDR3 coding DNA: TGTGCCAGCAGTTATGCTTCAGGGGGAAGAGGGGAGACCCAGTACTTC. Translated, it gives CASSYASGGRGETQYF.

This clone turned up a few times. The rearrangement links TRBV27 to TRBJ2-1; 9 nucleotides line up with TRBD1. CDR1 MNHEY and CDR2 SMNVEV come from the germline V gene (reference sequence). J lost 9 bases, V lost 3 bases, and 6 bases had no gene match. This CDR3 spans 14 amino acids. This CDR3 reads CASSFGGTGSEQFF. The CDR3 DNA follows: TGTGCCAGCAGTTTCGGGGGGACAGGGAGTGAGCAGTTCTTC.

The count of this clone is one. One end of the junction varies from germline; a read error may be responsible. This specimen includes other DNA sequences encoding the same CDR3. The chain recombines TRBV29-1 with TRBJ1-1; D gene unclear. CDR1 is SQVTM and CDR2 is ANQGSEA in the germline V gene. The length of the CDR3 is 14 residues. As DNA, the CDR3 is TGCAGCGTTGAAAAATTTTTAGCCCCCACTGAGGCTTTCTTT. Protein sequence: CSVEKFLAPTEAFF.